These 7 T cell receptor beta chains share one sample of origin, sequenced in a study. TCRdb reprocessed the RT-PCR reads via MiXCR and lists one record per CDR3 protein. Of more than 550,000 distinct CDR3 sequences listed, 14% are singletons. The sample comprised memory CD4+ T cells from blood. The receptors come from a female donor in good health, serving as a healthy control.

This clonotype was seen a handful of times. J is TRBJ1-6 and V is TRBV5-1, with TRBD1 matching over 11 bases. CDR1 and CDR2 from the germline V gene are SGHRS and YFSETQ. There are 18 residues in the CDR3. The junction had 14 bases not matched to a gene; V was cut back by 3 bases and J by 9 bases. CDR3 coding DNA: TGCGCCAGCAGCTCGCTTCGTCCCGGGACAGGGGGTGGTTCACCCCTCCACTTT. This translates into CASSSLRPGTGGGSPLHF. The variable domain in full, with the rest retrieved from reference TRBV5-1 and TRBJ1-6, is KAGVTQTPRYLIKTRGQQVTLSCSPISGHRSVSWYQQTPGQGLQFLFEYFSETQRNKGNFPGRFSGRQFSNSRSEMNVSTLELGDSALYLCASSSLRPGTGGGSPLHFGNGTRLTVT.

This chain uses TRBV27 with TRBJ2-1; D may correspond to TRBD1 or TRBD2 (6 bases each). Per germline, CDR1 MNHEY and CDR2 SMNVEV (reference sequence). V was cut by 5 bases and J by 7 bases, with 18 bases left in between. The CDR3 loop spans 15 amino acids. The CDR3 nucleotides read TGTGCCAGCAGTACGTTCTTTAGGGGGGAAAATGAGCAGTTCTTC. Protein: CASSTFFRGENEQFF.

The rearrangement joins TRBV28 to TRBJ1-5, with 7 bases that match TRBD1. Germline CDR1 is MDHEN and CDR2 is SYDVKM. Unmatched junction bases numbered 5, after V lost 3 bases and J lost 6 bases. The CDR3 loop spans 14 amino acids. CDR3 nucleotide sequence: TGTGCCAGCAGTTTCCAGGGGGGCACTCAGCCCCAGCATTTT. This codes for CASSFQGGTQPQHF.

This clonotype was seen many times. This chain connects TRBV9 to TRBJ2-1; 7 bases align to TRBD2. Germline V lookup: CDR1 SGDLS, CDR2 YYNGEE. Unmatched junction bases numbered 15, after V lost 2 bases and J lost 10 bases. CDR3 length: 16 amino acids. Here the CDR3 reads CASSVSLGGELGEQFF. The CDR3 bases are TGTGCCAGCAGCGTGAGCTTGGGAGGGGAGCTTGGGGAGCAGTTCTTC.

There are a few counts of this clonotype. The rearrangement uses TRBV2 and TRBJ2-5, with D possibly being TRBD1 (7 bases). Germline assignment: CDR1 SNHLY and CDR2 FYNNEI. The V and J ends lost 6 bases and 2 bases respectively, with 13 bases between them. The CDR3 spans 14 residues. CDR3 nucleotides: TGTGCCAGCAGGCGGGACAGACAGCAAGAGACCCAGTACTTC. Translation gives CASRRDRQQETQYF.

This sequence joins TRBV28 and TRBJ1-2; 7 bases match TRBD1. The CDR3 contains 12 residues. The V segment lost 7 bases and the J segment 4 bases; nucleotides outside the gene matches: 3. Germline V gene sequence: CDR1 MDHEN, CDR2 SYDVKM. This chain's CDR3 is CASTTGTYGYTF. DNA for the CDR3: TGTGCCAGCACGACAGGGACCTATGGCTACACCTTC.

There are a few counts of this clonotype. The chain has TRBV30 and TRBJ2-3; unclear D gene. Germline CDR1 reads GTSNPN; CDR2 reads SVGIG (reference sequence). The CDR3 loop spans 15 amino acids. V was clipped by 8 bases and J by 0 bases, with 18 bases between them. CDR3 region: CAQAVNAASTDTQYF. The CDR3 nucleotides are TGTGCCCAAGCAGTGAACGCAGCTAGCACAGATACGCAGTATTTT.